This TCR beta chain was observed in a study of blood T cell repertoires in COVID-19. Study details: COVID-19 samples, acute and convalescent, were from the United States, Italy and Spain. The analysed material was cDNA or gDNA that came from T cells, B-cell-depleted T cells, or PBMCs.

As processed by the authors: Estimates of nucleated cell counts were drawn from the amplification of reference gene primers. TCRdb's table, derived via immunoSEQ multiplex PCR, lists solely in-frame clones and lacks some. Clone size and the V and J calls come from that table; the DNA yielded D and trimming. The repertoire consists of about 280,000 clones, with roughly 90% occurring once and the leading ten covering approximately 2.2%. V was pared by 7 bases and J by 3 bases, with 16 bases between. Germline CDR1 reads SQVTM; CDR2 reads ANQGSEA. CDR3 length: 13 residues. The chain employs TRBV29-1 and TRBJ2-7, with D possibly matching TRBD2 (5 bases). The TCR comes from a man aged 50 to 60 with acute or convalescent COVID-19. Source material: peripheral blood. CDR3 coding DNA: TGCAGCGCTGGAGGAATCCTCCTCTACGAGCAGTACTTC. It translates to CSAGGILLYEQYF.